This is a list of T cell receptor beta chains from one sample in a study of shared clonotypes between healthy human individuals. Profiled with immunoSEQ multiplex PCR; TCRdb holds only in-frame clones, not every one. The table records roughly 2.2 million clones, just under 95% of them present only once. Sequencing was performed on naive CD4+ T cells from PBMCs. These receptors were obtained from a man aged 18 to 30 in good health. Some clones in this sample may be carry-over from other donors' samples. CDR3s include the opening cysteine and the closing phenylalanine or tryptophan. The order of the fields is J gene, V gene, D gene, clone size, CDR3 protein, CDR3 DNA. D genes are given only for firm matches. Expanded clones are given a class, and other clones once, few, many or no size at all.

>TRBJ2-6|TRBV5-8|TRBD1|.
CASSLYTGGNGANVLTF
TGTGCCAGCAGCTTGTATACAGGGGGTAATGGGGCCAACGTCCTGACTTTC
>TRBJ2-7|TRBV5-1|.|.
CASRNGRGQSYEQYF
TGCGCCAGCAGGAATGGGAGGGGACAGTCCTACGAGCAGTACTTC
>TRBJ2-6|TRBV19|.|.
CASSYRPGANVLTF
TGTGCCAGTAGTTACAGGCCCGGGGCCAACGTCCTGACTTTC
>TRBJ2-4|TRBV5-6|.|.
CASSLVETGNIQYF
TGTGCCAGCAGCTTGGTGGAGACAGGAAACATTCAGTACTTC
>TRBJ2-1|TRBV7-9|TRBD2|.
CASSFSAGGIDEQFF
TGTGCCAGCAGCTTCTCGGCGGGAGGGATCGATGAGCAGTTCTTC
>TRBJ2-7|TRBV7-3|TRBD2|.
CASSLTSGTSGSRDEQYF
TGTGCCAGCAGCTTAACGAGCGGGACTAGCGGGAGTCGCGACGAGCAGTACTTC
>TRBJ2-7|TRBV7-9|TRBD2|once
CASSLALGVLAGDEQYF
TGTGCCAGCAGCTTAGCGCTTGGTGTACTAGCGGGAGACGAGCAGTACTTC
>TRBJ1-1|TRBV28|TRBD1|.
CASSFPGQGNTEAFF
TGTGCCAGCAGTTTTCCCGGACAGGGAAACACTGAAGCTTTCTTT
>TRBJ1-1|TRBV29-1|.|few
CSVGAGAGVRAFF
TGCAGCGTTGGCGCAGGGGCTGGGGTGCGTGCTTTCTTT
>TRBJ2-5|TRBV5-1|TRBD1|.
CASSIQGAEETQYF
TGCGCCAGCAGCATACAGGGGGCCGAGGAGACCCAGTACTTC
>TRBJ1-2|TRBV5-6|.|.
CASSTGPGGGYTF
TGTGCCAGCAGCACCGGACCTGGCGGTGGCTACACCTTC
>TRBJ2-1|TRBV2|.|.
CASSESLVAGVNEQFF
TGTGCCAGCAGTGAATCTTTGGTGGCAGGGGTTAATGAGCAGTTCTTC
>TRBJ2-1|TRBV7-2|.|.
CASSLGVLNEQFF
TGTGCCAGCAGCCTAGGGGTATTGAATGAGCAGTTCTTC
>TRBJ1-1|TRBV19|.|.
CASSIATSEAFF
TGTGCCAGTAGTATAGCCACGAGTGAAGCTTTCTTT
>TRBJ2-7|TRBV28|.|.
CASSFDHRGNYEQYF
TGTGCCAGCAGTTTCGACCACCGGGGGAACTACGAGCAGTACTTC
>TRBJ2-7|TRBV9|.|.
CASSVGRDNSYEQYF
TGTGCCAGCAGCGTCGGCCGGGACAACTCCTACGAGCAGTACTTC
>TRBJ1-5|TRBV28|.|.
CASSPGGTSTLYQPQHF
TGTGCCAGCAGCCCTGGGGGGACTTCTACCCTTTATCAGCCCCAGCATTTT
>TRBJ2-3|TRBV5-4|.|.
CASSSDTDTQYF
TGTGCCAGCAGCTCCGACACAGATACGCAGTATTTT
>TRBJ2-7|TRBV5-8|TRBD2|.
CASSHRLAGSAEQYF
TGTGCCAGCAGCCACCGACTAGCGGGGTCCGCCGAGCAGTACTTC
>TRBJ1-1|TRBV6-5|.|.
CASSSNPTEAFF
TGTGCCAGCAGTTCAAACCCCACTGAAGCTTTCTTT
>TRBJ2-2|TRBV5-1|.|.
CASSWTGELFF
TGCGCCAGCAGCTGGACCGGGGAGCTGTTTTTT
>TRBJ1-5|TRBV10-3|TRBD1|.
CAISEGRGKGGNQPQHF
TGTGCCATCAGTGAGGGCAGGGGGAAAGGAGGCAATCAGCCCCAGCATTTT